This T cell receptor beta chain was sequenced during a study of cytomegalovirus exposure and HLA in healthy donors. About the study: Earlier findings included some 120 million unique TCR beta sequences obtained from 150 million to 200 million T cells.

Study-wide points: The authors later found TCR association rates varying by HLA locus, with DRB1 most and HLA-C fewest.

About this clone itself: Its antigen is as yet unknown.

Germline-derived CDR1 and CDR2 are LNHDA and SQIVND (reference sequence). V dropped 7 bases and J dropped 5 bases, with 14 bases sitting between them. This CDR3 contains 14 residues. With 60 Vbeta and 13 Jbeta primers, the PCR was carried out. Clones were sequenced by immunoSEQ multiplex PCR, and TCRdb holds only the in-frame ones, with some missing. Of 150,000 to 200,000 clones in the sample, around 78% are singletons; the top ten hold approximately 2%. This receptor was obtained from a man younger than 40 in good health and CMV-seronegative. This chain uses TRBV19 with TRBJ2-2, with D possibly TRBD1 on 6 matching bases. Sample: PBMCs. The CDR3 region has the DNA TGTGCCAGTAAGGTCCCAGGGGAGACCGGGGAGCTGTTTTTT. Encoded protein: CASKVPGETGELFF.